The 28 T cell receptor beta chains in this list originate from one sample, sequenced in a study of T cells in localized non-small cell lung cancer (dated by TCRdb to about 2020). The method was the immunoSEQ multiplex PCR assay. Drawn from immuneACCESS, this table holds only the in-frame rearrangements with V and J called that TCRdb kept. Clones are partly lost; checked studies trace under half to an unresolved V gene and leave the rest unexplained. A total of around 70,000 clones appear in this sample, 70% to 90% of them only once. The ten largest clones add up to less than 25% of the sample. The sample here was peripheral blood, taken before any cancer treatment. These receptor sequences come from a male donor older than 55 with stage III squamous cell lung carcinoma.

V gene TRBV7-2 combines with J gene TRBJ1-2; no clear D. Trimming removed 1 base from V and 5 bases from J, with 14 bases in between. The germline V gene encodes CDR1 SGHTA and CDR2 FQGNSA. CDR3 size: 15 residues. The chain's CDR3 is CASSLDVGVHYGYTF. CDR3 coding DNA: TGTGCCAGCAGCTTAGATGTTGGCGTTCATTATGGCTACACCTTC.

This clone was seen just once. The chain carries TRBV21-1 and TRBJ1-6; the DNA was not used to check the table's D call, TRBD1. TRBV21-1 is a listed pseudogene. The CDR3 is 19 amino acids. The CDR3 is CASSKGTSGASSYNSPLHF. For the CDR3, the DNA is TGTGCCAGCAGCAAAGGGACATCAGGGGCCAGCTCCTATAATTCACCCCTCCACTTT.

This chain joins TRBV7-6 and TRBJ2-5; D remains unclear. Germline assignment: CDR1 SGHVS and CDR2 FNYEAQ. This CDR3 has 16 residues. Between the trimmed V and J ends, which lost 1 base and 4 bases, there was a span of 16 bases. The DNA for the CDR3 is TGTGCCAGCAGCTTAGGAGTGGGAAGCCTGGTAGAGACCCAGTACTTC. It yields the protein CASSLGVGSLVETQYF.

The CDR3 sequence: CASSPPRRDSPLHF. Written as DNA, the CDR3 is TGTGCCAGCAGCCCCCCACGAAGGGACTCACCCCTCCACTTT. The chain combines TRBV5-5 with TRBJ1-6; D is possibly TRBD1 (5 bases). The V end lost 4 bases, the J end lost 10 bases, and 15 bases lay between the germline ends. This CDR3 comprises 14 residues. CDR1 and CDR2 from the germline V gene are SGHKS and YYEKEE (reference sequence). Using reference TRBV5-5 and TRBJ1-6 for the parts outside the CDR3, the full variable domain is DAGVTQSPTHLIKTRGQQVTLRCSPISGHKSVSWYQQVLGQGPQFIFQYYEKEERGRGNFPDRFSARQFPNYSSELNVNALLLGDSALYLCASSPPRRDSPLHFGNGTRLTVT.

Comment on this clone: Other DNA sequences in the sample encode the same CDR3. The chain joins TRBV6-5 to TRBJ1-1, with D unresolved. This CDR3 is 13 amino acids long. With 0 bases removed from V and 1 base from J, the gap between germline ends came to 3 bases. Germline assignment: CDR1 MNHEY and CDR2 SVGAGI. The CDR3 loop is CASSYSRNTEAFF. DNA for the CDR3: TGTGCCAGCAGTTACTCACGGAACACTGAAGCTTTCTTT.

In its sample, this clone was seen once. This rearrangement joins TRBV6-6 to TRBJ1-4; D unclear. With 8 bases removed from V and 5 bases from J, the gap between germline ends came to 6 bases. Germline CDR1 MNHNY, CDR2 SVGAGI (reference sequence). This CDR3 is 11 amino acids long. CDR3 sequence reads: CASRANEKLFF. CDR3 in DNA: TGTGCCAGCCGCGCCAATGAAAAACTGTTTTTT.

This chain joins TRBV5-1 and TRBJ1-5, with TRBD1 as a possible D gene (6 bases). The CDR3 is 15 amino acids. V gave up 0 bases and J gave up 2 bases, with 9 bases separating them. CDR1 and CDR2 from the germline V gene are SGHRS and YFSETQ. CDR3 DNA sequence: TGCGCCAGCAGCTTGGATGCAGGGGGCAATCAGCCCCAGCATTTT. Its translation is CASSLDAGGNQPQHF.

This chain connects TRBV5-1 to TRBJ2-1; D call uncertain. V lost 4 bases, J lost 4 bases, and 18 bases lay in between. This CDR3 region has 16 residues. Germline V lookup: CDR1 SGHRS, CDR2 YFSETQ. The CDR3: CASSRWTLLDYNEQFF. In nucleotides, the CDR3 is TGCGCCAGCAGCCGGTGGACCTTGCTAGATTACAATGAGCAGTTCTTC. The full variable domain, with the rest looked up from reference TRBV5-1 and TRBJ2-1, is KAGVTQTPRYLIKTRGQQVTLSCSPISGHRSVSWYQQTPGQGLQFLFEYFSETQRNKGNFPGRFSGRQFSNSRSEMNVSTLELGDSALYLCASSRWTLLDYNEQFFGPGTRLTVL.

The J gene is TRBJ2-7, the V gene TRBV27; D is possibly TRBD2 (6 bases). The CDR3 loop spans 14 amino acids. Germline CDR1 and CDR2: MNHEY and SMNVEV (reference sequence). Between the trimmed V and J ends, which lost 6 bases and 4 bases, there was a span of 16 bases. The DNA of the CDR3 is TGTGCCAGCAGGCGGGGTCCGAGGATTTACGAGCAGTACGTC. Translated: CASRRGPRIYEQYV.

This clone showed up just once. This chain links TRBV19 with TRBJ2-2; 10 bases fit TRBD2. This CDR3 region has 19 residues. Per the germline V gene, CDR1 is LNHDA and CDR2 is SQIVND (reference sequence). After removal of 5 bases from V and 0 bases from J, the junction contained 12 bases not matched to a gene. The CDR3 loop reads CASSLSGSGGHTNTGELFF. CDR3 bases: TGTGCCAGTAGTCTCTCGGGTAGCGGGGGGCATACGAACACCGGGGAGCTGTTTTTT.

The V and J genes are TRBV10-3 and TRBJ2-7, with TRBD1 identical over 11 bases. Germline CDR1 ENHRY, CDR2 SYGVKD. This CDR3 spans 14 amino acids. Germline trimming cut 8 bases from V and 0 bases from J; bases unmatched to any gene: 3. CDR3 in amino acids: CAIEGTGGSYEQYF. CDR3 nucleotides: TGTGCCATCGAAGGGACAGGGGGCTCCTACGAGCAGTACTTC.

The rearrangement links TRBV28 to TRBJ2-1; D assignment may be TRBD1 or TRBD2 (5 bases each). The CDR3 has 12 amino acids. Deletions cut 10 bases from V and 4 bases from J, with 11 bases between. Germline V CDR1 and CDR2: MDHEN, SYDVKM. This CDR3 reads CATHWGYNEQFF. In DNA form, the CDR3 reads TGTGCCACCCACTGGGGGTACAATGAGCAGTTCTTC.

The genes are TRBV28 and TRBJ1-4, with 9 bases aligning to TRBD1. Per germline, CDR1 MDHEN and CDR2 SYDVKM. The CDR3 contains 14 residues. V dropped 7 bases and J dropped 8; count of bases not matched to a gene: 8. Written as DNA, the CDR3 is TGTGCCAGCACCTCACAGGGGGCGAGCGAAAAACTGTTTTTT. Translated: CASTSQGASEKLFF.

This clone was counted once. The V gene is TRBV7-3, the J gene TRBJ1-1; 8 bases map to TRBD1. J was trimmed by 3 bases and V by 2 bases; bases with no gene match: 11. Germline V gene lookup returns CDR1 SGHTA and CDR2 FQGTGA. This CDR3 spans 17 amino acids. This chain's CDR3 is CASSLYAGGLGDTEAFF. CDR3 nucleotide sequence: TGTGCCAGCAGCTTATACGCAGGGGGCTTAGGGGACACTGAAGCTTTCTTT.

J is TRBJ1-2 and V is TRBV5-6; D is unresolved. Germline lookup yields CDR1 SGHDT and CDR2 YYEEEE. V lost 1 base, J lost 12 bases, and 19 bases lay in between. The CDR3 length is 14 residues. The CDR3 region has the DNA TGTGCCAGCAGCTTGTATACTTTCCCGGGATCAAACACCTTC. It encodes CASSLYTFPGSNTF.

The chain is built from TRBV2 and TRBJ1-1; D might be TRBD1 (5 bases). The CDR3 sequence is 16 residues long. Germline V gene lookup returns CDR1 SNHLY and CDR2 FYNNEI. The V end lost 3 bases, the J end lost 5 bases, and 19 bases lay between the germline ends. The CDR3 protein is CASSEWGPLPETEAFF. For the CDR3, the DNA is TGTGCCAGCAGTGAGTGGGGCCCACTCCCGGAGACTGAAGCTTTCTTT.

The CDR3 sequence: CASSLRGGTDTQYF. The CDR3, as DNA: TGTGCCAGCAGCTTACGGGGGGGCACAGATACGCAGTATTTT. The chain employs TRBV7-9 and TRBJ2-3; 7 nucleotides agree with TRBD2. V lost 2 bases and J lost 1; bases outside the gene matches: 0. The CDR3 runs to 14 residues. The germline CDR1 and CDR2 sequences are SEHNR and FQNEAQ (reference sequence).

V gene TRBV13 combines with J gene TRBJ2-5; 7 bases are shared with TRBD2. Losses at the gene ends were 5 bases for V and 2 bases for J; bases not matched to a gene: 11. CDR3 length: 16 amino acids. Germline CDR1 and CDR2: PRHDT and FYEKMQ (reference sequence). The CDR3 region has the DNA TGTGCCAGCAGCCGGGATCGGGGGGTAGCTCAAGAGACCCAGTACTTC. It codes for CASSRDRGVAQETQYF.

The rearrangement links TRBV6-1 to TRBJ1-5; D unresolved. The CDR3 covers 15 residues. Germline V gives CDR1 MNHNS, CDR2 SASEGT. Deletions cut 11 bases from V and 6 bases from J, with 23 bases between. DNA for the CDR3: TGTGCCTCCCGAGTAAGGCAGGTCGTAGGTCAGCCCCAGCATTTT. Translating it yields CASRVRQVVGQPQHF.

This clone was counted a few times. The V gene is TRBV5-5, the J gene TRBJ1-5, with 7 positions matching TRBD1. Germline V gene sequence: CDR1 SGHKS, CDR2 YYEKEE (reference sequence). CDR3 length: 16 residues. Losses at the gene ends were 1 base for V and 0 bases for J; bases not matched to a gene: 4. The CDR3 reads CASSLRDSYSNQPQHF. CDR3 nucleotide sequence: TGTGCCAGCAGCTTGCGGGACAGTTATAGCAATCAGCCCCAGCATTTT.

The chain couples TRBV6-6 to TRBJ1-5; D perhaps matches TRBD1 (6 bases). Looked up from germline, CDR1 is MNHNY and CDR2 is SVGAGI (reference sequence). The V end was cut by 11 bases, the J end by 0 bases, with 17 bases between. This CDR3 has 15 amino acids. CDR3: CAGSEGGDSNQPQHF. In DNA, the CDR3 is TGTGCCGGCTCCGAGGGGGGGGATAGCAATCAGCCCCAGCATTTT.

The rearrangement links TRBV6-4 to TRBJ2-1; 8 bases match TRBD1. V shed 5 bases and J 5 bases; nucleotides not matched to a gene: 8. This CDR3 has 15 amino acids. The germline V gene encodes CDR1 MRHNA and CDR2 SNTAGT. The DNA for the CDR3 is TGTGCCAGCAGTAAAAACAGGGGGATCGACAATGAGCAGTTCTTC. This sequence encodes CASSKNRGIDNEQFF.

This chain joins TRBV2 and TRBJ2-7; D could derive from TRBD1 or TRBD2 (5 bases each). Per the germline V gene, CDR1 is SNHLY and CDR2 is FYNNEI. The CDR3 is 11 amino acids. With 5 bases removed from V and 9 bases from J, the gap between germline ends came to 11 bases. CDR3 nucleotide sequence: TGTGCCAGCAGTTCAGGGAGTGTGCAGTACGTC. Amino acid sequence: CASSSGSVQYV.

The chain carries TRBV6-1 and TRBJ2-2, with a possible D match to TRBD2 (5 bases). From germline, CDR1 is MNHNS and CDR2 SASEGT. V shed 1 base and J shed 1 base, with 10 bases lying between them. The CDR3 totals 16 residues. The CDR3 loop reads CASSEGFRGNTGELFF. Written as DNA, the CDR3 is TGTGCCAGCAGTGAAGGATTTCGGGGGAACACCGGGGAGCTGTTTTTT.

The rearrangement uses TRBV11-2 and TRBJ1-6, with D possibly matching TRBD1 (5 bases). The germline V and J ends were trimmed by 3 bases and 14 bases, with 11 bases remaining between them. CDR3 size: 12 residues. CDR1 and CDR2 (germline): SGHAT, FQNNGV. The CDR3 nucleotides read TGTGCCAGCAGCTTTGGGGGTAGGGCCCTCCACTTT. Translation gives CASSFGGRALHF.

The chain combines TRBV11-3 with TRBJ2-1; possibly TRBD1 for D (6 bases). V lost 3 bases and J 9 bases, leaving 21 bases between the germline ends. Germline V gene sequence: CDR1 SGHNT, CDR2 YENEEA. The CDR3 is 16 amino acids. DNA of the CDR3: TGTGCCAGCAGCTTTTCCGGGACACAAAAAGGGGTTGAGCAGTTCTTC. Translation: CASSFSGTQKGVEQFF.

The chain joins TRBV5-1 to TRBJ2-7; 7 nucleotides line up with TRBD1. CDR1 is SGHRS and CDR2 is YFSETQ in the germline V gene. V trimming: 4 bases; J trimming: 2 bases; junction bases outside the gene matches: 6. This CDR3 has 14 amino acids. Here the CDR3 DNA reads TGCGCCAGCAGCCTACAGGGGAGTACCTACGAGCAGTACGTC. This encodes CASSLQGSTYEQYV.

J is TRBJ2-7 and V is TRBV7-2, with a possible D match to TRBD1 (7 bases). Trimming pared 1 base from V and 2 bases from J, leaving 15 bases between. Germline assignment: CDR1 SGHTA and CDR2 FQGNSA. CDR3 length equals 16 residues. The CDR3 region is CASSLGQGGGAYEQYV. CDR3 bases: TGTGCCAGCAGCTTAGGACAGGGAGGAGGCGCCTACGAGCAGTACGTC.